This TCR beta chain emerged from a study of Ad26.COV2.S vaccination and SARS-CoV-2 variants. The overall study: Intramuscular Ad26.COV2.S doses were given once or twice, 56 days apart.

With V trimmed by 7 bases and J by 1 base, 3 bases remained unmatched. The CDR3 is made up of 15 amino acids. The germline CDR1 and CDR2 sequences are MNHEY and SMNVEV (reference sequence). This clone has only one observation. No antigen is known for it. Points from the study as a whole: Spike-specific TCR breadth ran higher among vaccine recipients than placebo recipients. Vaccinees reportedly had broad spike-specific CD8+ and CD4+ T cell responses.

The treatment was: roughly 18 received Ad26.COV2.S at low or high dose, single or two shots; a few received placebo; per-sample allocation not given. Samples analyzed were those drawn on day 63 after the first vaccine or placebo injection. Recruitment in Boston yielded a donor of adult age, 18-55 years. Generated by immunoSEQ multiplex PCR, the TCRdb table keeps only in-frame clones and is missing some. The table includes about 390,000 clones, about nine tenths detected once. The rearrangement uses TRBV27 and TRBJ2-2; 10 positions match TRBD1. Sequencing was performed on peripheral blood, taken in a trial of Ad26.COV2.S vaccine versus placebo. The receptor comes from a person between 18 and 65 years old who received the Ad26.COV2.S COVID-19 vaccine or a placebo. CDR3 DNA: TGTGCCAGCACCCGGGACAGGGGGAACACCGGGGAGCTGTTTTTT. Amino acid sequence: CASTRDRGNTGELFF.